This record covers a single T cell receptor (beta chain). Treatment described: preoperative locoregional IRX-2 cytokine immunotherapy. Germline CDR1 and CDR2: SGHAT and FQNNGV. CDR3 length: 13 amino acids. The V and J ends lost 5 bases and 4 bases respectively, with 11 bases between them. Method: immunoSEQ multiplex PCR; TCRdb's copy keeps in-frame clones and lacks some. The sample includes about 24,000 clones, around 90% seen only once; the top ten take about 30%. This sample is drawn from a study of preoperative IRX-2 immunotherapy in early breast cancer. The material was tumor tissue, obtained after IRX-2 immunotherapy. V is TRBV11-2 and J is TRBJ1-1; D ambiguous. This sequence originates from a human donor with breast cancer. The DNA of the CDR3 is TGTGCCAGCAGCAATGGGGAGGCCACTGAAGCTTTCTTT. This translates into CASSNGEATEAFF.